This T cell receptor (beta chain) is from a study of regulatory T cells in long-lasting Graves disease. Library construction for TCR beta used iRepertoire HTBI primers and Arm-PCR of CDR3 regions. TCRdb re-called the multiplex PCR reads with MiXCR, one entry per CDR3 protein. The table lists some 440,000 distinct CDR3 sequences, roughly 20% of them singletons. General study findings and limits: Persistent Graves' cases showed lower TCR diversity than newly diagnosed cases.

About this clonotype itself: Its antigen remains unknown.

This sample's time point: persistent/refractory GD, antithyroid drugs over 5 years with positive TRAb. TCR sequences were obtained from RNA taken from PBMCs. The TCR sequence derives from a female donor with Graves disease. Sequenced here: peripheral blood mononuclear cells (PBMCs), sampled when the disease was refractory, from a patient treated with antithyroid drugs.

CDR3 nucleotide sequence: TGTGCCAGCAGTCACCCCAGGGGCCGAGAGACCCAGTACTTC. It specifies CASSHPRGRETQYF. The chain couples TRBV28 to TRBJ2-5, with a tentative D call TRBD1 (6 bases). The germline gives CDR1 MDHEN, CDR2 SYDVKM. Trimming took off 5 bases at V and 4 bases at J, with 14 bases between the two ends. The CDR3 totals 14 residues.